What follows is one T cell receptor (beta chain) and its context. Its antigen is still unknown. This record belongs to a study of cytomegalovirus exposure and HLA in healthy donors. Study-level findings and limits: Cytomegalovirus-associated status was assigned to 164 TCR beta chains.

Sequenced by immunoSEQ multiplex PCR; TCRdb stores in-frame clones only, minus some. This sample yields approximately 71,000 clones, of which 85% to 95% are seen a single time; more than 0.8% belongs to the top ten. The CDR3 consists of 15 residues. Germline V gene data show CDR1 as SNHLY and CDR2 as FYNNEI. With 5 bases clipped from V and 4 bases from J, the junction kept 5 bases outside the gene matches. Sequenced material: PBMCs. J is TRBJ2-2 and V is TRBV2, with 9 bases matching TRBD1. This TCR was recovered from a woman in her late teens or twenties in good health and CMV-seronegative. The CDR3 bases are TGTGCCAGCAGTCACAGGGGGCCGAGCACCGGGGAGCTGTTTTTT. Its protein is CASSHRGPSTGELFF. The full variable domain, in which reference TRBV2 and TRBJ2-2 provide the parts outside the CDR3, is EPEVTQTPSHQVTQMGQEVILRCVPISNHLYFYWYRQILGQKVEFLVSFYNNEISEKSEIFDDQFSVERPDGSNFTLKIRSTKLEDSAMYFCASSHRGPSTGELFFGEGSRLTVL.